The 7 T cell receptor beta chains below come from one sample, sequenced in a study of CD8+ T cells in alopecia areata. RNA was isolated and reverse transcribed to cDNA, the sequencing template. Libraries were prepared by immunoSEQ multiplex PCR; TCRdb keeps only in-frame clonotypes and omits some of them. The profile covers about 88,000 clones, with roughly 46% appearing a single time and more than 15% taken by the ten largest. The treatment was: oral pan-JAK inhibitor, 5-10 mg twice daily. This specimen consisted of CD8+ T cells sorted from blood, obtained at week 24, from a patient treated with tofacitinib. The receptors come from a human donor with alopecia areata.

The chain combines TRBV29-1 with TRBJ1-1; D unclear. This CDR3 spans 11 amino acids. Trimming cost V 4 bases and J 6 bases, with 9 bases left between them. Germline V gene lookup returns CDR1 SQVTM and CDR2 ANQGSEA. This chain's CDR3 is CSVVMNAEAFF. CDR3 in DNA: TGCAGCGTTGTAATGAATGCTGAAGCTTTCTTT.

The chain recombines TRBV9 with TRBJ2-5; D gene uncertain. V was cut by 4 bases and J by 0 bases, with 10 bases left in between. The CDR3 runs 14 residues. The V gene's germline CDR1 is SGDLS and CDR2 YYNGEE. CDR3 amino acids: CASSNLGYQETQYF. Written as DNA, the CDR3 is TGTGCCAGCAGCAATCTCGGGTACCAAGAGACCCAGTACTTC.

The chain carries TRBV9 and TRBJ2-4, with D possibly TRBD1 on 5 matching bases. The CDR3 spans 12 residues. Trimming took 4 bases from V and 8 from J, leaving 10 bases between them. Germline values: CDR1 SGDLS, CDR2 YYNGEE. DNA for the CDR3: TGTGCCAGCAGCCCCTCGACAGACATTCAGTACTTC. This sequence encodes CASSPSTDIQYF.

This clone showed up just a few times. The chain carries TRBV7-6 and TRBJ2-1; D perhaps matches TRBD1 (6 bases). The CDR3 covers 11 residues. The germline V gene has CDR1 SGHVS and CDR2 FNYEAQ. Trimming left V 6 bases short and J 10 bases short, with 10 bases between. The CDR3 here is CASSQGLEQFF. The CDR3 DNA follows: TGTGCCAGCAGTCAGGGGCTCGAGCAGTTCTTC.

The V gene is TRBV7-6, the J gene TRBJ2-5; no reliable D call. The J call may be mistaken, given a closer DNA end match to TRBJ2-7. The CDR3 has 16 amino acids. From germline, CDR1 is SGHVS and CDR2 FNYEAQ. The CDR3 sequence: CASSPGYGLRYYEQYF. CDR3 bases: TGTGCCAGCAGCCCGGGTTATGGGTTGCGCTACTACGAGCAGTACTTC.

The rearrangement links TRBV5-1 to TRBJ2-1; 10 bases align to TRBD1. Germline V gives CDR1 SGHRS, CDR2 YFSETQ. With 4 bases clipped from V and 8 bases from J, the junction kept 6 bases outside the gene matches. There are 14 residues in the CDR3. The CDR3 DNA follows: TGCGCCAGCAGCGCCGGGACAGGGGTCGATGAGCAGTTCTTC. This codes for CASSAGTGVDEQFF. Using reference TRBV5-1 and TRBJ2-1 for the parts outside the CDR3, the full variable domain is KAGVTQTPRYLIKTRGQQVTLSCSPISGHRSVSWYQQTPGQGLQFLFEYFSETQRNKGNFPGRFSGRQFSNSRSEMNVSTLELGDSALYLCASSAGTGVDEQFFGPGTRLTVL.

The chain recombines TRBV29-1 with TRBJ2-1; 9 positions agree with TRBD2. J gave up 7 bases and V 0 bases, and 7 bases lay outside the gene matches. CDR1 SQVTM and CDR2 ANQGSEA come from the germline V gene. This CDR3 is built from 15 residues. CDR3 DNA: TGCAGCGTTGAAGAAGGAGCGGGAGGTGGAAATGAGCAGTTCTTC. It yields the protein CSVEEGAGGGNEQFF.